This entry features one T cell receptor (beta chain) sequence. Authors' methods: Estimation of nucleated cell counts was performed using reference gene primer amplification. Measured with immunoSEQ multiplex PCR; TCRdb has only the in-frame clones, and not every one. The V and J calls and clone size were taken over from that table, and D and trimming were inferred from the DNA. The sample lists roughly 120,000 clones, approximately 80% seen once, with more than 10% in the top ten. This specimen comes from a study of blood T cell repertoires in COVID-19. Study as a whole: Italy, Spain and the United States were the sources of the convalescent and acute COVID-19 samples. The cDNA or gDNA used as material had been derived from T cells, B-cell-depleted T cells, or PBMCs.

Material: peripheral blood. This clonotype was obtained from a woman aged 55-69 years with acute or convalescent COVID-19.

The CDR3 sequence: CASSLSVSGTSKGEQFF. Written as DNA, the CDR3 is TGCGCCAGCAGCTTGTCCGTTTCCGGGACTAGCAAGGGTGAGCAGTTCTTC. This rearrangement joins TRBV5-1 to TRBJ2-1; 9 bases align to TRBD2. Germline trimming cut 1 base from V and 9 bases from J; bases unmatched to any gene: 14. The CDR3 is 17 amino acids. CDR1 SGHRS and CDR2 YFSETQ come from the germline V gene.